The clone carrying this TCR beta chain was seen more than once but under ten times. After constant-region reverse-primer amplification, full-length variable regions underwent semi-nested PCR with Nested Universal Primer A. TCRdb re-called the 5' RACE reads through MiXCR, storing one row per CDR3 protein. The sample consists of over 55,000 distinct CDR3 sequences, around 30% of them appearing once. CDR1 SGHTA and CDR2 FQGTGA come from the germline V gene. Losses at the gene ends were 8 bases for V and 4 bases for J; bases not matched to a gene: 3. The CDR3 has 13 residues. Naive CD4+ T cells were purified with Tregs depleted by CD25.

The TCR comes from a female donor with breast cancer. The sample was tumor-infiltrating naive CD4+ T cells sorted from the breast tumor. This sample's subset: naive CD4+ T cells, CD4+CD45RA+CD25-. V and J are TRBV7-3 and TRBJ2-2, with 8 bases identical to TRBD1. The CDR3, as DNA: TGTGCCAGCGGACAGGGTCGCACCGGGGAGCTGTTTTTT. Encoded protein: CASGQGRTGELFF. The variable domain in full, with the rest retrieved from reference TRBV7-3 and TRBJ2-2, is GAGVSQTPSNKVTEKGKYVELRCDPISGHTALYWYRQSLGQGPEFLIYFQGTGAADDSGLPNDRFFAVRPEGSVSTLKIQRTERGDSAVYLCASGQGRTGELFFGEGSRLTVL.